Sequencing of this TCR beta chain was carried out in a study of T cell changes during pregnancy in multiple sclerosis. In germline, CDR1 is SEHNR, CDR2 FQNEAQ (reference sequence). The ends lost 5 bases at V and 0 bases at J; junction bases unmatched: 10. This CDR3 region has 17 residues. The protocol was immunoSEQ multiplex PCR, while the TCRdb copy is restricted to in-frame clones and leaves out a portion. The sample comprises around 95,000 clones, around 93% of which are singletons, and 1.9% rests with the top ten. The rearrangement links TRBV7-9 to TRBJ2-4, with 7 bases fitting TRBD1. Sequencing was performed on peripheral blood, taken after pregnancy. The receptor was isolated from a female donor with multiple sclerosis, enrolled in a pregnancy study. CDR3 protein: CASSPRAHRGAKNIQYF. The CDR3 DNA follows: TGTGCCAGCAGCCCGCGAGCCCACAGGGGAGCCAAAAACATTCAGTACTTC. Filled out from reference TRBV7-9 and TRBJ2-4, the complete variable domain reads DTGVSQNPRHKITKRGQNVTFRCDPISEHNRLYWYRQTLGQGPEFLTYFQNEAQLEKSRLLSDRFSAERPKGSFSTLEIQRTEQGDSAMYLCASSPRAHRGAKNIQYFGAGTRLSVL.